Sequencing of this T cell receptor beta chain was carried out in a study of CD8 T cells in ankylosing spondylitis. Study-level points and caveats: Blood from ankylosing spondylitis patients appeared to carry a characteristic roughly eight-variant TCR beta motif. Clones linked with disease were CD8+ and fairly uncommon in the peripheral blood.

TCRdb re-derived calls from the 5' RACE reads in MiXCR, one entry per CDR3 protein. The sample has 130,000 or so distinct CDR3 sequences, over 9.5% seen once; the top ten hold about 3.8%. This clonotype was observed a few times. What it binds is not known. Material: blood, either unsorted or a sorted T cell fraction (not recorded which). The clonotype comes from a female donor with ankylosing spondylitis or in good health (not recorded which).

The CDR3 sequence: CASSQANSYYEQYF. The CDR3 DNA follows: TGTGCCAGCAGCCAAGCAAACTCTTACTACGAGCAGTACTTC. This sequence joins TRBV3-1 and TRBJ2-7, with no clear D. Germline V gene sequence: CDR1 LGHDT, CDR2 YNNKEL (reference sequence). V was cut by 1 base and J by 3 bases, with 10 bases left in between. This CDR3 spans 14 amino acids.